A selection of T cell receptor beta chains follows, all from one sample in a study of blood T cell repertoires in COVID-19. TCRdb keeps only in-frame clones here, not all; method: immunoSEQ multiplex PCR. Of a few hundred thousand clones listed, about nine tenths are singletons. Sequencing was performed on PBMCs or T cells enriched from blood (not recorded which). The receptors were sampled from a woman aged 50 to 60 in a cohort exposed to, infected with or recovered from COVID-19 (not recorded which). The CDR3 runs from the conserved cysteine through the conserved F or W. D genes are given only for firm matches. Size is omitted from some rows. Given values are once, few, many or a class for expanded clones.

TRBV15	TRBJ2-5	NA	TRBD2	TGTGCCACCAGCAGAGTTCGGGGGGGCGGGTTAGAGACCCAGTACTTC	CATSRVRGGGLETQYF
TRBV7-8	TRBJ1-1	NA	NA	TGTGCCAGCAGCTCCGGGGAGTTTCCGCACACTGAAGCTTTCTTT	CASSSGEFPHTEAFF
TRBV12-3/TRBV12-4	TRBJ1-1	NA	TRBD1	TGTGCCAGCAGCCGGACAGGGTGGTCTGAAGCTTTCTTT	CASSRTGWSEAFF
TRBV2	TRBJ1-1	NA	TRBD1	TGTGCCAGCAGATTCGGGGACAGGGGAGTGAACACTGAAGCTTTCTTT	CASRFGDRGVNTEAFF
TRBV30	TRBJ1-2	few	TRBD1	TGTGCCGGACCTAGGGGGCAAGACTATGGCTACACCTTC	CAGPRGQDYGYTF
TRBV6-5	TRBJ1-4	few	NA	TGTGCCAGCAGTCACAGGGTGGCGACTAATGAAAAACTGTTTTTT	CASSHRVATNEKLFF
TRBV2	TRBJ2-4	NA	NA	TGTGCCAGCAGCGAGGCCCGCGGCCCGAACATTCAGTACTTC	CASSEARGPNIQYF
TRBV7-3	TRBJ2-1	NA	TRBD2	TGTGCCAGCAGCTTAACTCAGGGAGGGGCTGAGCAGTTCTTC	CASSLTQGGAEQFF
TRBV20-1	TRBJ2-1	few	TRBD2	TGCAGTGCTAGTACTAGCGGGGGCCCATACAATGAGCAGTTCTTC	CSASTSGGPYNEQFF
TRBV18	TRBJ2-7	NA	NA	TGTGCCAGCTCACCGAACGGGGGTGGCGAGCAGTACTTC	CASSPNGGGEQYF
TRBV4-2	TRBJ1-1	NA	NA	TGTGCCAGTTTGACCAGGGTAGGGACTGAAGCTTTCTTT	CASLTRVGTEAFF
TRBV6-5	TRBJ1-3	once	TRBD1	TGTGCCAGCAGTTCCTCCAGACAGGGTGCTGGAAACACCATATATTTT	CASSSSRQGAGNTIYF
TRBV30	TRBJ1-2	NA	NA	TGTGCCTGGAGTGTACCCCTCGGCAGGTTATATGGCTACACCTTC	CAWSVPLGRLYGYTF
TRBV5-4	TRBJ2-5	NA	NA	TGTGCCAGCAGCCGGGACAAGCTCCAAGAGACCCAGTACTTC	CASSRDKLQETQYF
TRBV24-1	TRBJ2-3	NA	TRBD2	TGTGCCACCAGCGGAGGATCAAAGACTAGCGGTTCAGATACGCAGTATTTT	CATSGGSKTSGSDTQYF
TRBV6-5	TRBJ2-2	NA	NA	TGTGCCAGCAGCCAGGCCGGGGAGCTGTTTTTT	CASSQAGELFF
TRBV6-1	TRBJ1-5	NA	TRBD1	TGTGCCAGCAGTGAATTGACAGGGCTATTGGGTCAGCCCCAGCATTTT	CASSELTGLLGQPQHF
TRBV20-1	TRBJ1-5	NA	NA	TGCAGTGCTAGTGCGGGGGGCAATCAGCCCCAGCATTTT	CSASAGGNQPQHF
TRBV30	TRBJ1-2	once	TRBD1	TGTGCCTGGAGTCAAGGGGGCGCATATGGCTACACCTTC	CAWSQGGAYGYTF
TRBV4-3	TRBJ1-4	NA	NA	TGCGCCAGCAGCCAAACACTACAGGGCACAAATGAAAAACTGTTTTTT	CASSQTLQGTNEKLFF
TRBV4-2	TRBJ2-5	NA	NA	TGTGCCAGCAGCCCAGCGGCCGGGACACAAGAGACCCAGTACTTC	CASSPAAGTQETQYF
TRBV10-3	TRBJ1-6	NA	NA	TGTGCCATCAGTGGAACAGGGACCCTAAGCTCCTATAATTCACCCCTCCACTTT	CAISGTGTLSSYNSPLHF
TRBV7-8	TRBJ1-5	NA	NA	TGTGCCAGCCAGGGTTATAGCAATCAGCCCCAGCATTTT	CASQGYSNQPQHF
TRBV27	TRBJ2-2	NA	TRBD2	TGTGCCAGCAGTTTATGGGGTAGCGGGGGGCCGAACACCGGGGAGCTGTTTTTT	CASSLWGSGGPNTGELFF
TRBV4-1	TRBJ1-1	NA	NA	TGCGCCAGCAGCCAAGGGCGCGGGGAAGTAAACGATTTCTTT	CASSQGRGEVNDFF
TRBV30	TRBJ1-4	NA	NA	TGTGCCTGGAGTCAGGGTTTGGGGCAAGAACTGTTTTTT	CAWSQGLGQELFF
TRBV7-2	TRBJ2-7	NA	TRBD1	TGTGCCAGCAGCTCCGCAGGGACAGCAGCCTACGAGCAGTACTTC	CASSSAGTAAYEQYF
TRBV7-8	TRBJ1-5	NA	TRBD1	TGTGCCAGCAGCCCCCAGGGGGTGAGCGATCAGCCCCAGCATTTT	CASSPQGVSDQPQHF
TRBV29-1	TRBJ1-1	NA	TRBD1	TGCAGCGCTAACAGGGGGTCGGGGACTGAAGCTTTCTTT	CSANRGSGTEAFF
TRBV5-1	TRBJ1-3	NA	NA	TGCGCCAGCAGCTCGACACTCGGGACGAGCGGGGTTGAAACTGGAAACACCATATATTTT	CASSSTLGTSGVETGNTIYF
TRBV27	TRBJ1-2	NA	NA	TGTGCCAGCAGTCCCATGGGGGGAACTGGCTACACCTTC	CASSPMGGTGYTF
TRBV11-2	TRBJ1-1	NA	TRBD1	TGTGCCAGCATCTCATTAGTACAGGGGAATGGGGCCACTGAAGCTTTCTTT	CASISLVQGNGATEAFF
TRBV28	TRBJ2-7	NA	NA	TGTGCCAGCAGTTTAGGGGGACAAGAATCCTACGAGCAGTACTTC	CASSLGGQESYEQYF
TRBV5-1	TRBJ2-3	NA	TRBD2	TGCGCCAGCAGTGTCCAGCGGGGGGGCCCAGATACGCAGTATTTT	CASSVQRGGPDTQYF
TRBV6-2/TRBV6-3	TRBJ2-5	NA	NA	TGTGCCAGCATCCCGATGGGGCAGCTAAAAGAGACCCAGTACTTC	CASIPMGQLKETQYF
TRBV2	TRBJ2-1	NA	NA	TGTGCCAGCAGTGACAGGGGTCCCAATGAGCAGTTCTTC	CASSDRGPNEQFF
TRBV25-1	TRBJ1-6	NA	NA	TGTGCCAGCAGTGGGACTGGGGGGTATAATTCACCCCTCCACTTT	CASSGTGGYNSPLHF